Listed below are T cell receptor beta chains from one sample, sequenced in a study of T-cell reconstitution after alpha-beta-depleted transplantation in children. In TCRdb, the PCR reads were re-called with MiXCR into one record per CDR3 protein. This table has more than 500,000 distinct CDR3 sequences, 10% to 12% appearing once. This specimen consisted of PBMCs, mostly from graft donor cells, obtained 180 days after TCRalphabeta/CD19-depleted stem cell transplant. The receptors stem from a female patient between 2 and 10 years old who had a stem cell transplant for aplastic anemia, so the T cells may come from the graft donor. The CDR3 runs from the conserved cysteine through the conserved F or W. The D gene is left open where the match is weak. The size field is filled for only some rows; it gives once, few, many or a size class.

clone_size | j_call | d_call | v_call | cdr3_aa | cdr3_nt
NA | TRBJ2-2 | NA | TRBV25-1 | CASSAPPGQDTGELFF | TGTGCCAGCAGTGCGCCGCCGGGACAAGACACCGGGGAGCTGTTTTTT
many | TRBJ2-2 | TRBD2 | TRBV12-3/TRBV12-4 | CASSFAGGPHGELFF | TGTGCCAGCAGTTTTGCGGGAGGGCCGCACGGGGAGCTGTTTTTT
NA | TRBJ2-2 | TRBD2 | TRBV9 | CASTLQREGPNTGELFF | TGTGCCAGCACCCTGCAGCGGGAGGGCCCGAACACCGGGGAGCTGTTTTTT
NA | TRBJ1-5 | NA | TRBV20-1 | CSARVLPRDNQPQHF | TGCAGTGCTAGAGTTCTCCCAAGGGACAATCAGCCCCAGCATTTT
NA | TRBJ1-1 | NA | TRBV6-2/TRBV6-3 | CASSYKRGASRAEAFF | TGTGCCAGCAGTTACAAGCGGGGGGCTTCAAGGGCTGAAGCTTTCTTT
few | TRBJ2-1 | NA | TRBV11-3 | CASSSTGGIYNEQFF | TGTGCCAGCAGCTCCACAGGAGGTATCTACAATGAGCAGTTCTTC
many | TRBJ2-3 | TRBD1 | TRBV20-1 | CSASGTGKPDTQYF | TGCAGTGCTAGTGGGACAGGGAAGCCAGATACGCAGTATTTT
few | TRBJ1-2 | TRBD1 | TRBV29-1 | CSGGQGAFNGYTF | TGCAGCGGGGGACAGGGGGCTTTCAATGGCTACACCTTC
many | TRBJ2-7 | NA | TRBV7-2 | CASSLAGQGFPYEQYF | TGTGCCAGCAGCTTAGCGGGGCAGGGTTTTCCCTACGAGCAGTACTTC
few | TRBJ2-1 | NA | TRBV7-6 | CASSSTSGREEFF | TGTGCCAGCAGCTCTACATCAGGGCGAGAGGAGTTCTTC